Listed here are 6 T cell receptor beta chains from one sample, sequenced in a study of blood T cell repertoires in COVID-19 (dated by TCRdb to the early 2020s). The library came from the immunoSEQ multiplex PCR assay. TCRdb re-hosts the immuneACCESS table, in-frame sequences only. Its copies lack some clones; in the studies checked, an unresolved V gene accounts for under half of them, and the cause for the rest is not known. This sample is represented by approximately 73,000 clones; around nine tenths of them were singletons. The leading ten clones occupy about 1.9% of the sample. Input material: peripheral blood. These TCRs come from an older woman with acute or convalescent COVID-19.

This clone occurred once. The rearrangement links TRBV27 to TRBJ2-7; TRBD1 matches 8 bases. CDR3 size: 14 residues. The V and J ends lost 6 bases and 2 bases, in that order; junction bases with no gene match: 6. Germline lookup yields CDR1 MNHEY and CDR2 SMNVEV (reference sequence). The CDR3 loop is CASSHRGSTYEQYF. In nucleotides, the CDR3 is TGTGCCAGCAGCCACAGGGGGTCCACCTACGAGCAGTACTTC.

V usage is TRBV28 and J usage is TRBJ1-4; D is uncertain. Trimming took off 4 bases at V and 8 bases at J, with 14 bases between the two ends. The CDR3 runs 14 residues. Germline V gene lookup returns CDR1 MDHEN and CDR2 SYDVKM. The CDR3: CASSSLIRREKLFF. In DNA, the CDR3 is TGTGCCAGCAGTTCCCTGATCCGGCGGGAAAAACTGTTTTTT. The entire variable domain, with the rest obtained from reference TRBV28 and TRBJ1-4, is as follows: DVKVTQSSRYLVKRTGEKVFLECVQDMDHENMFWYRQDPGLGLRLIYFSYDVKMKEKGDIPEGYSVSREKKERFSLILESASTNQTSMYLCASSSLIRREKLFFGSGTQLSVL.

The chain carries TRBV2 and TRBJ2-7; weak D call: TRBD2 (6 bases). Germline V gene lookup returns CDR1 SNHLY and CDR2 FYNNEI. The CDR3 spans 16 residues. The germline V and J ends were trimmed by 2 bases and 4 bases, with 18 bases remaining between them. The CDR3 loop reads CASSELGLSETYEQYF. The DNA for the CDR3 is TGTGCCAGCAGTGAATTGGGACTCTCCGAAACATACGAGCAGTACTTC.

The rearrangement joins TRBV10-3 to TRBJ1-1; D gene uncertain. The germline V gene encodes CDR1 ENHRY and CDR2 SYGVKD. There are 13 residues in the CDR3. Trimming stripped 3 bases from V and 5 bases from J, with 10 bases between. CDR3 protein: CAISELVATEAFF. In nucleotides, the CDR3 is TGTGCCATCAGTGAACTTGTTGCGACTGAAGCTTTCTTT.

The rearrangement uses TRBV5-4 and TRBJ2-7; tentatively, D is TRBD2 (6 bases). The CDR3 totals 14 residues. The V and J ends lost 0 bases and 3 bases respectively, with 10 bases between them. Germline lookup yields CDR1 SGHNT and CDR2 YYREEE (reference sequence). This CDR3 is CASSLEEGFYEQYF. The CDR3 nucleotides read TGTGCCAGCAGCTTGGAGGAGGGGTTCTACGAGCAGTACTTC. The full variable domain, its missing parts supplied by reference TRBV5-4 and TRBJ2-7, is ETGVTQSPTHLIKTRGQQVTLRCSSQSGHNTVSWYQQALGQGPQFIFQYYREEENGRGNFPPRFSGLQFPNYSSELNVNALELDDSALYLCASSLEEGFYEQYFGPGTRLTVT.

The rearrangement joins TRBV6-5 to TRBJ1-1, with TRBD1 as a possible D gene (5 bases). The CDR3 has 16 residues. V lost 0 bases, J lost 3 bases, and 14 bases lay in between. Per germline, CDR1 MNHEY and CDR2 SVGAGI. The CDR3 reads CASSYSYSGRDTEAFF. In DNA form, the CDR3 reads TGTGCCAGCAGTTACTCGTATTCAGGGAGGGACACTGAAGCTTTCTTT.